These 30 T cell receptor beta chains were sequenced from one sample in a study. TCRdb itself ran the RT-PCR reads through MiXCR, one entry per CDR3 protein. This repertoire shows 650,000 to 800,000 distinct CDR3 sequences, approximately 14% found once; its top ten account for just over 3.5%. The sequenced material came from memory CD4+ T cells from blood. The receptors were sampled from a female donor in good health, serving as a healthy control.

This sequence joins TRBV5-1 and TRBJ1-1; D gene ambiguous. The CDR3 runs to 15 residues. In germline, CDR1 is SGHRS, CDR2 YFSETQ. V lost 0 bases and J lost 3, with 12 bases in between. CDR3 nucleotide sequence: TGCGCCAGCAGCTTGGTGGGCATGGGTGACACTGAAGCTTTCTTT. Its translation is CASSLVGMGDTEAFF.

This chain links TRBV3-1 with TRBJ1-5; a possible D gene is TRBD1 (5 bases). This CDR3 spans 16 amino acids. Deletions cut 0 bases from V and 1 base from J, with 10 bases between. The germline CDR1 and CDR2 sequences are LGHDT and YNNKEL (reference sequence). CDR3 nucleotides: TGTGCCAGCAGCCAAGATAGCAGGGCGAGCAATCAGCCCCAGCATTTT. Its protein is CASSQDSRASNQPQHF.

This clonotype has more than one count but fewer than ten. The chain joins TRBV20-1 to TRBJ2-1; D tentatively reads TRBD1 or TRBD2 (5 bases each). V was trimmed by 2 bases and J by 0 bases, leaving 17 bases between them. Looked up from germline, CDR1 is DFQATT and CDR2 is SNEGSKA (reference sequence). The CDR3 is 17 amino acids. DNA for the CDR3: TGCAGTGCTAGACTACCCATGGGACGCAGCTCCTACAATGAGCAGTTCTTC. It codes for CSARLPMGRSSYNEQFF.

This clonotype has at least ten counts. The chain combines TRBV20-1 with TRBJ2-2; no clear D gene. Germline assignment: CDR1 DFQATT and CDR2 SNEGSKA (reference sequence). V lost 0 bases to trimming and J lost 6 bases, with 11 bases between them. This CDR3 region has 14 residues. As DNA, the CDR3 is TGCAGTGCTAGAGATTCGAGCTACCCCGGGGAGCTGTTTTTT. This codes for CSARDSSYPGELFF.

This clonotype was counted at least ten times. This chain joins TRBV4-2 and TRBJ2-1; 12 nucleotides line up with TRBD1. The CDR3 totals 16 residues. From germline, CDR1 is LGHNA and CDR2 YNFKEQ. Trimming at V came to 2 bases and at J to 7 bases, leaving 6 bases not matched to a gene. The CDR3 spells CASSQIGTGGENEQFF. CDR3 coding DNA: TGTGCCAGCAGCCAAATTGGGACAGGGGGCGAGAATGAGCAGTTCTTC.

This clonotype has more than one count but fewer than ten. The chain uses TRBV27 and TRBJ2-3, with D tentatively TRBD1 (5 bases). Trimming shortened V by 0 bases and J by 2 bases, and 18 bases separated the two germline ends. Germline CDR1 MNHEY, CDR2 SMNVEV (reference sequence). This CDR3 spans 18 amino acids. As DNA, the CDR3 is TGTGCCAGCAGTTTATCGAAGGCTACTACAGGAGCCACAGATACGCAGTATTTT. It is translated as CASSLSKATTGATDTQYF.

This clonotype has at least ten counts. The chain couples TRBV5-1 to TRBJ2-5; D gene ambiguous. Trimming took 1 base from V and 4 from J, leaving 5 bases between them. Per germline, CDR1 SGHRS and CDR2 YFSETQ. CDR3 length equals 12 residues. The CDR3 protein is CASSLSTETQYF. Written as DNA, the CDR3 is TGCGCCAGCAGCTTGTCCACAGAGACCCAGTACTTC.

This clonotype came up a few times. CDR3 residues: CASSYSVAGYGNTIYF. The CDR3 nucleotides read TGTGCCAGCAGTTACTCCGTGGCGGGATATGGAAACACCATATATTTT. The chain combines TRBV6-2 or TRBV6-3 with TRBJ1-3; D not certain. V dropped 0 bases and J dropped 3 bases, with 12 bases sitting between them. The CDR3 loop spans 16 amino acids. Germline V gene lookup returns CDR1 MNHEY and CDR2 SVGEGT.

This clonotype was recorded a few times. This chain connects TRBV20-1 to TRBJ2-5; D may be TRBD1 or TRBD2 (6 bases each). Germline V gene sequence: CDR1 DFQATT, CDR2 SNEGSKA (reference sequence). The CDR3 runs 15 residues. Trimming pared 3 bases from V and 5 bases from J, leaving 19 bases between. The CDR3 DNA reads as TGCAGTGCTAGTCCCGGGGGCTATGCTAGGGAGACCCAGTACTTC. This encodes CSASPGGYARETQYF.

The V call is TRBV11-2, the J call TRBJ1-4, with D unresolved. CDR3 length: 12 residues. Trimming left V 5 bases short and J 4 bases short, with 5 bases between. The V gene's germline CDR1 is SGHAT and CDR2 FQNNGV. CDR3 residues: CASSPNNEKLFF. CDR3 DNA: TGTGCCAGCAGCCCAAATAATGAAAAACTGTTTTTT.

This clonotype was recorded a few times. The V call is TRBV5-1, the J call TRBJ2-3; perhaps TRBD2 as D (6 bases). The germline gives CDR1 SGHRS, CDR2 YFSETQ. The CDR3 runs 14 residues. Between the trimmed V and J ends, which lost 2 bases and 2 bases, there was a span of 9 bases. CDR3 DNA: TGCGCCAGCAGCTTTGGGGAGGCCACAGATACGCAGTATTTT. Its protein is CASSFGEATDTQYF. Variable domain in full (rest from reference TRBV5-1 and TRBJ2-3): KAGVTQTPRYLIKTRGQQVTLSCSPISGHRSVSWYQQTPGQGLQFLFEYFSETQRNKGNFPGRFSGRQFSNSRSEMNVSTLELGDSALYLCASSFGEATDTQYFGPGTRLTVL.

J is TRBJ2-3 and V is TRBV5-1; 7 nucleotides match TRBD1. CDR3 size: 14 residues. J gave up 4 bases and V 3 bases, and 5 bases lay outside the gene matches. Germline CDR1 is SGHRS and CDR2 is YFSETQ. CDR3 coding DNA: TGCGCCAGCAGCTCAGTACAGGGGTCAGATACGCAGTATTTT. This codes for CASSSVQGSDTQYF.

As for this clonotype: This may arise from a read error, as a much more abundant clone is one base away. J is TRBJ2-7 and V is TRBV27; D not certain. Looked up from germline, CDR1 is MNHEY and CDR2 is SMNVEV (reference sequence). This CDR3 is built from 11 residues. The CDR3 sequence is CASRINYELYF. The CDR3 DNA is TGTGCCAGCAGAATAAACTACGAGCTGTACTTC.

The CDR3 protein is CSAGTTGGRETQYF. CDR3 nucleotide sequence: TGCAGTGCTGGGACTACAGGGGGTAGGGAGACCCAGTACTTC. The chain recombines TRBV20-1 with TRBJ2-5, with D tentatively TRBD1 (8 bases). Germline values: CDR1 DFQATT, CDR2 SNEGSKA (reference sequence). V was pared by 5 bases and J by 5 bases, with 18 bases between. The CDR3 length is 14 residues.

This clonotype occurred a few times. This rearrangement joins TRBV7-3 to TRBJ1-6; TRBD1 aligns across 9 bases. V shed 4 bases and J 3 bases; nucleotides not matched to a gene: 10. CDR1 and CDR2 (germline): SGHTA, FQGTGA. This CDR3 contains 18 residues. The CDR3 region is CASSSIGTGSGYNSPLHF. CDR3 DNA: TGTGCCAGCAGCTCGATAGGGACAGGGAGTGGCTATAATTCACCCCTCCACTTT.

V is TRBV12-3 or TRBV12-4 and J is TRBJ1-2; 7 bases are shared with TRBD1. The J segment lost 8 bases and the V segment lost 5 bases, leaving 20 bases of the junction unmatched. The CDR3 has 17 amino acids. The chain's CDR3 is CASSPGGADRVGQGYTF. In nucleotides, the CDR3 is TGTGCCAGCAGTCCGGGGGGGGCAGACAGGGTGGGACAGGGCTACACCTTC.

The chain carries TRBV2 and TRBJ2-1; D may be TRBD1 (6 bases). The CDR3 loop spans 12 amino acids. The V and J ends lost 9 bases and 5 bases respectively, with 11 bases between them. CDR1 SNHLY and CDR2 FYNNEI come from the germline V gene. The CDR3 DNA follows: TGTGCCAGACAGGGCCCCCACAATGAGCAGTTCTTC. This translates into CARQGPHNEQFF.

This clonotype appeared a few times. The J gene is TRBJ2-4, the V gene TRBV27; D possibly corresponds to TRBD1 (7 bases). From germline, CDR1 is MNHEY and CDR2 SMNVEV (reference sequence). CDR3 length: 17 amino acids. Trimming took off 5 bases at V and 0 bases at J, with 17 bases between the two ends. The CDR3 nucleotides read TGTGCCAGCAGTCCAAGGACAGGAGGGTTAGCCAAAAACATTCAGTACTTC. It codes for CASSPRTGGLAKNIQYF.

This clonotype was counted at least ten times. This chain joins TRBV20-1 and TRBJ2-5; TRBD2 might be the D (6 bases). V was pared by 4 bases and J by 6 bases, with 15 bases between. Germline V gene lookup returns CDR1 DFQATT and CDR2 SNEGSKA (reference sequence). The CDR3 sequence is 13 residues long. The CDR3 sequence: CSATTTAGQTQYF. As DNA, the CDR3 is TGCAGTGCTACAACGACAGCGGGCCAGACCCAGTACTTC.

On this clonotype itself: The junction differs from germline at one of its ends, possibly a read error. The chain links TRBV18 to TRBJ2-5; tentatively, D is TRBD1 or TRBD2 (6 bases each). The germline V gene has CDR1 KGHSH and CDR2 LQKENI. The CDR3 sequence is 14 residues long. This CDR3 is CASSPGGRQETQYF. CDR3 nucleotides: TGTGCCAGCTCACCGGGGGGCAGACAAGAGACACAGTACTTC. The full variable domain, with the rest looked up from reference TRBV18 and TRBJ2-5, is NAGVMQNPRHLVRRRGQEARLRCSPMKGHSHVYWYRQLPEEGLKFMVYLQKENIIDESGMPKERFSAEFPKEGPSILRIQQVVRGDSAAYFCASSPGGRQETQYFGPGTRLLVL.

In this sample, this clonotype turned up a few times. The V call is TRBV6-5, the J call TRBJ2-1; TRBD2 is a possible D gene (5 bases). V was pared by 6 bases and J by 8 bases, with 23 bases between. In germline, CDR1 is MNHEY, CDR2 SVGAGI. The CDR3 runs to 16 residues. CDR3 loop: CASRQAVGWGYDEQFF. CDR3 nucleotides: TGTGCCAGCAGGCAAGCGGTAGGGTGGGGTTACGATGAGCAGTTCTTC.

This chain uses TRBV28 with TRBJ2-1; D gene uncertain. V was pared by 2 bases and J by 0 bases, with 8 bases between. CDR1 is MDHEN and CDR2 is SYDVKM in the germline V gene. The CDR3 is 15 residues long. The CDR3 loop reads CASSLPISSYNEQFF. DNA of the CDR3: TGTGCCAGCAGTTTACCCATTAGCTCCTACAATGAGCAGTTCTTC.

This clonotype was detected ten times or more. This chain links TRBV27 with TRBJ2-7, with 11 positions matching TRBD1. There are 17 residues in the CDR3. The V gene's germline CDR1 is MNHEY and CDR2 SMNVEV (reference sequence). Germline trimming cut 6 bases from V and 7 bases from J; bases unmatched to any gene: 17. In DNA form, the CDR3 reads TGTGCCAGCAGCAAGCAAGTTACCGGGACAGGGGGGAAGGAGCAGTACTTC. Its protein product is CASSKQVTGTGGKEQYF.

The rearrangement uses TRBV4-1 and TRBJ2-2, with TRBD1 matching over 8 bases. From germline, CDR1 is MGHRA and CDR2 YSYEKL. Germline trimming cut 3 bases from V and 5 bases from J; bases unmatched to any gene: 8. This CDR3 is 16 amino acids long. The CDR3 DNA is TGCGCCAGCAGCCACGGTCGGGACAGGATGACCGGGGAGCTGTTTTTT. Residues: CASSHGRDRMTGELFF.

V gene TRBV20-1 combines with J gene TRBJ1-2; perhaps TRBD1 as D (5 bases). Deletions cut 6 bases from V and 3 bases from J, with 14 bases between. Germline loops: CDR1 DFQATT, CDR2 SNEGSKA (reference sequence). This CDR3 has 13 residues. Here the CDR3 DNA reads TGCAGTGCAGGAAACCCCAGGGACTATGGCTACACCTTC. Its translation: CSAGNPRDYGYTF.

This clonotype was counted at least ten times. This chain connects TRBV20-1 to TRBJ1-3, with unresolved D. CDR1 and CDR2 (germline): DFQATT, SNEGSKA (reference sequence). CDR3 length: 15 residues. Trimming removed 1 base from V and 2 bases from J, with 12 bases in between. DNA for the CDR3: TGCAGTGCTAGAGCCTCGCCGGGCGCTGGAAACACCATATATTTT. Amino acids: CSARASPGAGNTIYF.

On this clonotype: Being one base from a much bigger clone, this may be a read error. This chain joins TRBV13 and TRBJ2-1; TRBD2 aligns across 7 bases. Looked up from germline, CDR1 is PRHDT and CDR2 is FYEKMQ (reference sequence). The length of the CDR3 is 15 residues. V gave up 7 bases and J gave up 13 bases; unmatched junction bases: 19. The CDR3: CASKGAGAVLETQFF. The CDR3 DNA is TGTGCCAGCAAGGGCGCGGGAGCTGTCCTGGAGACCCAGTTCTTC.

The chain links TRBV13 to TRBJ2-7; TRBD2 might be the D (6 bases). The CDR3 extends over 13 amino acids. V lost 8 bases and J lost 6, with 17 bases in between. The germline gives CDR1 PRHDT, CDR2 FYEKMQ (reference sequence). The CDR3 DNA follows: TGTGCCAGCGAGCTACGGGACGGGGGCGAGCAGTACTTC. It encodes CASELRDGGEQYF.

The chain's CDR3 is CASSISTVGEAFF. Here the CDR3 DNA reads TGTGCCAGTAGTATATCGACAGTAGGAGAAGCTTTCTTT. The gene calls are TRBV19 and TRBJ1-1; a possible D gene is TRBD1 (5 bases). V was shortened by 2 bases and J by 8 bases, with 12 bases between the two germline ends. CDR3 length: 13 amino acids. CDR1 is LNHDA, CDR2 SQIVND, per germline (reference sequence).

This clonotype showed up just a few times. The gene calls are TRBV20-1 and TRBJ2-1, with TRBD2 as a possible D gene (6 bases). Per germline, CDR1 DFQATT and CDR2 SNEGSKA (reference sequence). The ends were cut back, 8 bases at V and 9 bases at J, with 20 bases in the middle. This CDR3 has 13 residues. CDR3 nucleotides: TGCAGTTCTCCGGGGGTAAACAATGGTGAGCAGTTCTTC. Encoded protein: CSSPGVNNGEQFF.